Each of the 26 T cell receptor beta chains below was sequenced from the same sample in a study of T-cell reconstitution after alpha-beta-depleted transplantation in children. It was with unique molecular identifiers that the TCRbeta library was prepared. TCRdb analysed the PCR reads with MiXCR anew, one entry per CDR3 protein. The sample has 670,000 or so distinct CDR3 sequences, under 15% seen once. The material sequenced was PBMCs, taken before TCRalphabeta/CD19-depleted stem cell transplant. All receptors come from a girl aged 2-9 years with congenital amegakaryocytic thrombocytopenia, due to receive a stem cell transplant.

This chain joins TRBV27 and TRBJ2-5; a weak D match, TRBD2 (6 bases). Germline V CDR1 and CDR2: MNHEY, SMNVEV (reference sequence). The CDR3 runs to 15 residues. Deletions cut 4 bases from V and 4 bases from J, with 16 bases between. CDR3 coding DNA: TGTGCCAGCAGTTCTCTGCGGGGAGAGGTAGAGACCCAGTACTTC. Translating gives CASSSLRGEVETQYF.

This rearrangement joins TRBV3-1 to TRBJ2-5; weak D call: TRBD2 (5 bases). V lost 1 base, J lost 1 base, and 16 bases lay in between. This CDR3 comprises 17 residues. Germline CDR1 LGHDT, CDR2 YNNKEL (reference sequence). As DNA, the CDR3 is TGTGCCAGCAGCCAAGGCCTCTATGAAGCGGCCCAAGAGACCCAGTACTTC. This codes for CASSQGLYEAAQETQYF.

This clonotype has at least ten counts. This sequence joins TRBV12-3 or TRBV12-4 and TRBJ2-2; D remains unclear. V was pared by 4 bases and J by 5 bases, with 23 bases between. The CDR3 is made up of 18 amino acids. The CDR3 here is CASSSTTHRARTTGELFF. The CDR3 bases are TGTGCCAGCAGTTCCACCACTCACCGGGCTCGGACGACCGGGGAGCTGTTTTTT.

V gene TRBV7-9 combines with J gene TRBJ2-5; D remains unclear. CDR3 length: 12 amino acids. The germline CDR1 and CDR2 sequences are SEHNR and FQNEAQ (reference sequence). V was clipped by 4 bases and J by 6 bases, with 9 bases between them. The CDR3 loop reads CASSSSTQTQYF. CDR3 bases: TGTGCCAGCAGCTCCAGTACGCAGACCCAGTACTTC.

A note on this clonotype: One end of the junction does not line up with germline, which may come from a read error. V and J are TRBV14 and TRBJ2-2, with D perhaps TRBD2 (5 bases). CDR1 is SGHDN, CDR2 FVKESK, per germline. The CDR3 contains 15 residues. CDR3 bases: TGTGCCAGCGGCCAAGTTCTTGCGGGCACCGGGGAGCTGTTTTTT. Translating gives CASGQVLAGTGELFF.

The chain combines TRBV10-3 with TRBJ2-6; tentatively, D is TRBD2 (6 bases). Trimming shortened V by 10 bases and J by 0 bases, and 13 bases separated the two germline ends. This CDR3 spans 15 amino acids. CDR1 and CDR2 (germline): ENHRY, SYGVKD. CDR3 sequence (DNA): TGTGCCACGGGGGACCGCCTCTCTGGGGCCAACGTCCTGACTTTC. It encodes CATGDRLSGANVLTF.

This clonotype occurred many times. V is TRBV7-3 and J is TRBJ1-1; 8 bases are a match to TRBD1. CDR1 and CDR2 (germline): SGHTA, FQGTGA. This CDR3 is built from 13 residues. V dropped 6 bases and J dropped 3; count of bases not matched to a gene: 3. The CDR3 DNA is TGTGCCAGCAGTTGGACAGGGTACACTGAAGCTTTCTTT. Translation gives CASSWTGYTEAFF.

The chain employs TRBV12-3 or TRBV12-4 and TRBJ2-5, with 13 positions matching TRBD2. Losses at the gene ends were 4 bases for V and 4 bases for J; bases not matched to a gene: 9. The CDR3 spans 17 residues. CDR3 sequence reads: CASSSPGLAGDLETQYF. CDR3 bases: TGTGCCAGCAGTTCGCCTGGACTAGCGGGAGATCTAGAGACCCAGTACTTC.

This clonotype has at least ten counts. The chain carries TRBV7-9 and TRBJ2-7; TRBD2 matches at 7 bases. This CDR3 is 15 amino acids long. The V gene end was trimmed by 7 bases and the J gene end by 3 bases; junction bases not matched to a gene: 12. CDR1 and CDR2 from the germline V gene are SEHNR and FQNEAQ (reference sequence). CDR3 residues: CASTPLLAMGYEQYF. The CDR3 nucleotides are TGTGCCAGCACCCCCCTACTAGCGATGGGCTACGAGCAGTACTTC. The whole variable domain, remainder taken from reference TRBV7-9 and TRBJ2-7, is DTGVSQNPRHKITKRGQNVTFRCDPISEHNRLYWYRQTLGQGPEFLTYFQNEAQLEKSRLLSDRFSAERPKGSFSTLEIQRTEQGDSAMYLCASTPLLAMGYEQYFGPGTRLTVT.

This clonotype has at least ten counts. This chain uses TRBV20-1 with TRBJ1-1, with TRBD1 matching over 7 bases. The CDR3 totals 13 residues. With 6 bases clipped from V and 4 bases from J, the junction kept 8 bases outside the gene matches. Germline V gene lookup returns CDR1 DFQATT and CDR2 SNEGSKA (reference sequence). The CDR3 sequence is CSAQRQGFTEAFF. For the CDR3, the DNA is TGCAGTGCCCAAAGACAGGGCTTCACTGAAGCTTTCTTT.

In the case of this clonotype: A much bigger clone sits one base away, suggesting this may be a read error. V and J are TRBV6-1 and TRBJ1-2, with D possibly matching TRBD1 (5 bases). V gave up 8 bases and J gave up 6 bases, with 16 bases separating them. Germline V gene lookup returns CDR1 MNHNS and CDR2 SASEGT. The CDR3 contains 13 residues. The CDR3 nucleotides read TGTGCCAGCGCGACAGCCTACTACCATGGCTACACCTTC. Its protein product is CASATAYYHGYTF.

This clonotype was observed a few times. This chain uses TRBV7-9 with TRBJ2-1; 8 positions match TRBD1. V shed 0 bases, J shed 5 bases, and the junction held 0 bases outside the gene matches. Per germline, CDR1 SEHNR and CDR2 FQNEAQ (reference sequence). The CDR3 has 14 residues. The CDR3 protein is CASSLATGDNEQFF. The CDR3 nucleotides are TGTGCCAGCAGCTTAGCGACAGGGGACAATGAGCAGTTCTTC.

This clonotype has only a few counts. V usage is TRBV6-5 and J usage is TRBJ1-2; tentatively, D is TRBD1 (6 bases). The V end lost 2 bases, the J end lost 8 bases, and 15 bases lay between the germline ends. Germline CDR1 reads MNHEY; CDR2 reads SVGAGI. This CDR3 is 14 amino acids long. This CDR3 is CASSYPDRPRGYTF. The CDR3 DNA sequence: TGTGCCAGCAGTTACCCGGACAGACCGCGGGGCTACACCTTC.

This clonotype was found many times. This chain connects TRBV5-1 to TRBJ2-7, with D possibly TRBD2 on 5 matching bases. This CDR3 contains 15 residues. CDR1 and CDR2 from the germline V gene are SGHRS and YFSETQ. Between the trimmed V and J ends, which lost 2 bases and 2 bases, there was a span of 14 bases. The chain's CDR3 is CASSLGGDGPYEQYF. The CDR3 DNA reads as TGCGCCAGCAGCTTAGGAGGTGACGGACCCTACGAGCAGTACTTC.

This clonotype was counted only a few times. J is TRBJ1-3 and V is TRBV18; D is uncertain. CDR1 is KGHSH, CDR2 LQKENI, per germline. The CDR3 covers 16 residues. Trimming took 4 bases from V and 3 from J, leaving 16 bases between them. In DNA form, the CDR3 reads TGTGCCAGCTCACGCCTCGTTCCGTCTATTGGAAACACCATATATTTT. Translation gives CASSRLVPSIGNTIYF.

This clonotype was observed a handful of times. This chain uses TRBV4-1 with TRBJ2-5, with D tentatively TRBD2 (7 bases). From germline, CDR1 is MGHRA and CDR2 YSYEKL. This CDR3 has 14 amino acids. V lost 2 bases to trimming and J lost 5 bases, with 12 bases between them. CDR3 in DNA: TGCGCCAGCAGCCAACGGGGGGCGCCGGAGACCCAGTACTTC. Translation: CASSQRGAPETQYF.

This clonotype was seen ten or more times. The V call is TRBV20-1, the J call TRBJ1-4; D is unresolved. V lost 3 bases and J lost 8, with 16 bases in between. The germline gives CDR1 DFQATT, CDR2 SNEGSKA (reference sequence). The CDR3 covers 14 residues. In DNA, the CDR3 is TGCAGTGCTAGGCAGGAGCAAAAAGGAGAAAAACTGTTTTTT. It encodes CSARQEQKGEKLFF.

This clonotype occurred a few times. V gene TRBV20-1 combines with J gene TRBJ2-1, with D unclear. The germline CDR1 and CDR2 sequences are DFQATT and SNEGSKA (reference sequence). This CDR3 spans 12 amino acids. Trimming pared 3 bases from V and 5 bases from J, leaving 8 bases between. The CDR3 DNA follows: TGCAGTGCTAGGAATTACGACAATGAGCAGTTCTTC. This encodes CSARNYDNEQFF.

This clonotype was counted at least ten times. V and J are TRBV3-1 and TRBJ1-5; D not certain. Per the germline V gene, CDR1 is LGHDT and CDR2 is YNNKEL (reference sequence). The CDR3 length is 14 residues. V shed 0 bases and J shed 7 bases, with 10 bases lying between them. The DNA for the CDR3 is TGTGCCAGCAGCCAAGACCAGGTTCCCCAGCCCCAGCATTTT. It encodes CASSQDQVPQPQHF.

This clonotype was observed a few times. This chain joins TRBV11-2 and TRBJ2-3, with D possibly TRBD2 on 6 matching bases. Trimming shortened V by 1 base and J by 2 bases, and 16 bases separated the two germline ends. Germline V gene lookup returns CDR1 SGHAT and CDR2 FQNNGV. CDR3 length equals 17 residues. The CDR3 nucleotides are TGTGCCAGCAGCTTAGGATCGGGAGAAAGACTCACAGATACGCAGTATTTT. It translates to CASSLGSGERLTDTQYF.

This clonotype was counted many times. As DNA, the CDR3 is TGCAGTGCTAGAGATCCCTTTTTTCAGGCTTTCTTT. Translating gives CSARDPFFQAFF. This sequence joins TRBV20-1 and TRBJ1-1; no firm D call. This CDR3 is built from 12 residues. Trimming took off 0 bases at V and 11 bases at J, with 13 bases between the two ends. CDR1 DFQATT and CDR2 SNEGSKA come from the germline V gene (reference sequence).

This clonotype was recorded once. The chain combines TRBV9 with TRBJ2-1, with a possible D match to TRBD2 (6 bases). V dropped 2 bases and J dropped 8 bases, with 14 bases sitting between them. The CDR3 is 14 residues long. Per germline, CDR1 SGDLS and CDR2 YYNGEE. CDR3 amino acids: CASSVAGSSDEQFF. The DNA of the CDR3 is TGTGCCAGCAGCGTGGCGGGATCCAGCGATGAGCAGTTCTTC.

V usage is TRBV28 and J usage is TRBJ2-5; 10 bases are a match to TRBD2. Trimming at V came to 3 bases and at J to 3 bases, leaving 10 bases not matched to a gene. This CDR3 comprises 17 residues. Per germline, CDR1 MDHEN and CDR2 SYDVKM. This chain's CDR3 is CASSFGGLAGDKETQYF. The CDR3, as DNA: TGTGCCAGCAGTTTTGGGGGGCTAGCGGGAGACAAAGAGACCCAGTACTTC.

In this sample, this clonotype turned up many times. This chain connects TRBV15 to TRBJ2-3; 9 bases map to TRBD2. Per germline, CDR1 LNHNV and CDR2 YYDKDF (reference sequence). V gave up 2 bases and J gave up 4 bases; unmatched junction bases: 4. The CDR3 is 15 amino acids. The CDR3: CATSRYSGSSDTQYF. The CDR3 DNA is TGTGCCACCAGCAGATATAGCGGGAGTTCAGATACGCAGTATTTT.

This clonotype was seen ten or more times. The rearrangement links TRBV29-1 to TRBJ2-1; the D gene is possibly TRBD1 (6 bases). CDR1 SQVTM and CDR2 ANQGSEA come from the germline V gene. The CDR3 is made up of 12 amino acids. V shed 4 bases and J shed 7 bases, with 11 bases lying between them. The CDR3 loop is CSVGKQGNEQFF. CDR3 nucleotides: TGCAGCGTTGGAAAACAGGGAAATGAGCAGTTCTTC.

This clonotype was counted only a few times. The rearrangement joins TRBV12-3 or TRBV12-4 to TRBJ2-7; a weak D match, TRBD2 (6 bases). This CDR3 spans 15 amino acids. V lost 4 bases, J lost 0 bases, and 13 bases lay in between. CDR3 nucleotides: TGTGCCAGCAGTTCCCGGGACGGGAGCTCCTACGAGCAGTACTTC. Residues: CASSSRDGSSYEQYF.